This T cell receptor beta chain comes out of a study of CD8+ T cells in alopecia areata. In the study overall: Treated patients took oral tofacitinib at 5 to 10 mg twice daily.

Sampling of alopecia areata patients yielded lesional scalp punch biopsies as well as peripheral blood. CD4+ and CD8+ T cells were sorted from PBMCs. This clone showed up just once. Once RNA had been extracted, it was reverse transcribed into cDNA to act as the sequencing template. The data were produced by immunoSEQ multiplex PCR, yet TCRdb's version contains in-frame clones alone and is incomplete. The table shows 150,000 or so clones, with about 89% occurring only once. Per germline, CDR1 SNHLY and CDR2 FYNNEI. There are 13 residues in the CDR3. The J segment lost 5 bases and the V segment lost 5 bases, leaving 3 bases of the junction unmatched.

The source was CD8+ T cells sorted from blood, collected at week 0. This chain links TRBV2 with TRBJ2-7, with 10 nucleotides matching TRBD1. The sequence came from a human donor with alopecia areata. CDR3 nucleotides: TGTGCCAGCAGTCGGACAGGGGGACACGAGCAGTACTTC. Encoded protein: CASSRTGGHEQYF. The whole variable domain, remainder taken from reference TRBV2 and TRBJ2-7, is EPEVTQTPSHQVTQMGQEVILRCVPISNHLYFYWYRQILGQKVEFLVSFYNNEISEKSEIFDDQFSVERPDGSNFTLKIRSTKLEDSAMYFCASSRTGGHEQYFGPGTRLTVT.